The table lists the clone carrying this T cell receptor beta chain with a few counts. What it binds is not known. The data originate from a study of metastatic and nonmetastatic thyroid tumors. Overall study context: Both malignant and benign thyroid patients supplied peripheral blood and tumor or nodule tissue samples, across which the repertoires of these patients were then compared. General study points: It was reportedly found that TCR beta diversity was significantly higher in malignant thyroid tumors than in benign nodules, a difference seen in both blood and tumor samples.

With MiXCR, TCRdb called clones anew from the PCR reads. The data contain about 36,000 clones, less than 25% of them seen just once; the ten biggest clones take up around 16%. The junction had 12 bases not matched to a gene; V was cut back by 6 bases and J by 4 bases. The CDR3 is 16 amino acids. Not a single patient had been given any form of treatment at any point before undergoing thyroid surgery. The sequence derives from a female donor with papillary thyroid cancer or a benign thyroid nodule (not recorded which). Some clones in this sample may be carry-over from other donors' samples. The sample consisted of blood. The V call is TRBV12-3 or TRBV12-4, the J call TRBJ2-1; TRBD1 agrees at 7 bases. The CDR3 region has the DNA TGTGCCAGCAGCCAACCGTGGGACAGATATTACAATGAGCAGTTCTTC. The encoded protein is CASSQPWDRYYNEQFF.